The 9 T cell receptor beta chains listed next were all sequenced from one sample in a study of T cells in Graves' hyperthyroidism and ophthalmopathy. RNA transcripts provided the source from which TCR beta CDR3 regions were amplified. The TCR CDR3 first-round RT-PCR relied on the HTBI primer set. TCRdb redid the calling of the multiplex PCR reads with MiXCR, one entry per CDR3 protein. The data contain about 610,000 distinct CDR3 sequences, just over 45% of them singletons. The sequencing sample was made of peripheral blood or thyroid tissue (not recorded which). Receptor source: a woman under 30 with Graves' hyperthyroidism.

CDR3 sequence: CASNNQGIFEKLFF. CDR3 DNA sequence: TGTGCCAGTAATAATCAGGGGATTTTCGAAAAACTGTTTTTT. This sequence joins TRBV19 and TRBJ1-4; possible D gene TRBD1, 6 bases. CDR3 length: 14 residues. The V gene lost 7 bases and the J gene lost 8 bases, with 17 bases spanning the gap. Per the germline V gene, CDR1 is LNHDA and CDR2 is SQIVND (reference sequence).

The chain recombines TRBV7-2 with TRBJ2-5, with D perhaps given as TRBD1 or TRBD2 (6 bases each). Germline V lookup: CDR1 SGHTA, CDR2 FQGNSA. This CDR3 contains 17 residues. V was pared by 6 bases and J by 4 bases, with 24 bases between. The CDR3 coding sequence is TGTGCCAGCAGTCCTCCGGGGGCGCTGGAGAACCTAGAGACCCAGTACTTC. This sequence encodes CASSPPGALENLETQYF.

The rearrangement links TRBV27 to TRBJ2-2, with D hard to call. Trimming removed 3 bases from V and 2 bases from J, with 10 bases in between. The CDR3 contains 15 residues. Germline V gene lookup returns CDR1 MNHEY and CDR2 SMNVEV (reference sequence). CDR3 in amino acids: CASSFSRINTGELFF. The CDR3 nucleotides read TGTGCCAGCAGTTTTTCCCGGATTAACACCGGGGAGCTGTTTTTT.

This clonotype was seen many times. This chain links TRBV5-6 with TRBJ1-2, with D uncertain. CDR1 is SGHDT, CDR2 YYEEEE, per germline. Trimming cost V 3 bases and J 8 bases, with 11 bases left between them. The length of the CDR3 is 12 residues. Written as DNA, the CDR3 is TGTGCCAGCAGCTCTCAGCCGGGAGGCTACACCTTC. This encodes CASSSQPGGYTF.

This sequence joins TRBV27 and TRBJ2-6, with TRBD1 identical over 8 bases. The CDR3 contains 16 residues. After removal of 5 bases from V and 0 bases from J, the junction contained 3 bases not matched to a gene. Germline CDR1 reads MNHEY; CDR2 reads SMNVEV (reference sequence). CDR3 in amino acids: CASSRTGYSGANVLTF. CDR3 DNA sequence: TGTGCCAGCAGTAGGACAGGGTACTCTGGGGCCAACGTCCTGACTTTC.

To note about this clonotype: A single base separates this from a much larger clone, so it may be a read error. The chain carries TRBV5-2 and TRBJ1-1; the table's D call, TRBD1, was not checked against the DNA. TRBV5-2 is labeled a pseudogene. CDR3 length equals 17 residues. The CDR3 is CTSGPDPSSISNTEAFF. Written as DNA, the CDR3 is TGTACCAGCGGTCCCGACCCTTCGTCGATTTCTAACACTGAAGCTTTCTTT.

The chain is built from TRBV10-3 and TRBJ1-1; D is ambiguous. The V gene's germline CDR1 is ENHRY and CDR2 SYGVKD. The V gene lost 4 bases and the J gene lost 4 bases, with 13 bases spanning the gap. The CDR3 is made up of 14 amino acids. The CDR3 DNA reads TGTGCCATCAGTGCGGACGCCGAAGGCACTGAAGCTTTCTTT. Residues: CAISADAEGTEAFF.

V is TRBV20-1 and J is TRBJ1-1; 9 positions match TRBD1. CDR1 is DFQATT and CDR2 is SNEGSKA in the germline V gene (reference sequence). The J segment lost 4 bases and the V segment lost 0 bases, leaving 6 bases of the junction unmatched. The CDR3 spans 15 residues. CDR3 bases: TGCAGTGCTAGAGATCCCACAGGGGGCATCACTGAAGCTTTCTTT. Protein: CSARDPTGGITEAFF.

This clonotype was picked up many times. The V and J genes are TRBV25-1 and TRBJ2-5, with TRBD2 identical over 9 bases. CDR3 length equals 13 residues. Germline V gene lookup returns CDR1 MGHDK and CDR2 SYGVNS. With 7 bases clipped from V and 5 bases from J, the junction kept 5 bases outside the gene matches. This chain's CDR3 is CASMGGRAETQYF. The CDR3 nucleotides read TGTGCCAGCATGGGCGGGAGGGCGGAGACCCAGTACTTC.